Listed here are 28 T cell receptor beta chains from one sample, sequenced in a study of CD8 T cells in ankylosing spondylitis. TCRdb re-analysed the 5' RACE reads in MiXCR, keeping a single row per CDR3 protein. The sample lists about 160,000 distinct CDR3 sequences, around 20% occurring once. The sample consisted of blood, either unsorted or a sorted T cell fraction (not recorded which). These receptors were collected from a male donor with ankylosing spondylitis or in good health (not recorded which).

In this sample, this clonotype turned up many times. The chain carries TRBV5-1 and TRBJ2-1; 10 bases are a match to TRBD2. This CDR3 spans 15 amino acids. The germline V gene encodes CDR1 SGHRS and CDR2 YFSETQ. The V gene end was trimmed by 0 bases and the J gene end by 9 bases; junction bases not matched to a gene: 6. This chain's CDR3 is CASSLDLAGESEQFF. CDR3 coding DNA: TGCGCCAGCAGCTTGGACCTAGCGGGAGAATCTGAGCAGTTCTTC. Looking up the rest from reference TRBV5-1 and TRBJ2-1 gives the full variable domain: KAGVTQTPRYLIKTRGQQVTLSCSPISGHRSVSWYQQTPGQGLQFLFEYFSETQRNKGNFPGRFSGRQFSNSRSEMNVSTLELGDSALYLCASSLDLAGESEQFFGPGTRLTVL.

The V call is TRBV12-5, the J call TRBJ2-3, with 8 bases fitting TRBD2. Germline V gene sequence: CDR1 LGHNT, CDR2 FRNRAP. V dropped 5 bases and J dropped 2; count of bases not matched to a gene: 6. The CDR3 is 15 amino acids. CDR3: CASGPGGRSTDTQYF. The DNA of the CDR3 is TGTGCTAGTGGTCCCGGCGGGAGGTCCACAGATACGCAGTATTTT.

This clonotype was seen ten or more times. CDR3 residues: CASSPNDAGGAYGYTF. DNA of the CDR3: TGCGCCAGCAGCCCAAATGACGCAGGGGGCGCCTATGGCTACACCTTC. The chain carries TRBV4-1 and TRBJ1-2, with 8 bases that match TRBD1. CDR1 and CDR2 from the germline V gene are MGHRA and YSYEKL. The ends lost 4 bases at V and 4 bases at J; junction bases unmatched: 11. The CDR3 runs 16 residues.

This clonotype was seen only a few times. The V gene is TRBV10-3, the J gene TRBJ2-5; D uncertain. V gave up 1 base and J gave up 7 bases, with 7 bases separating them. Germline V gives CDR1 ENHRY, CDR2 SYGVKD. This CDR3 has 12 amino acids. CDR3 residues: CAISEFPPTQYF. Written as DNA, the CDR3 is TGTGCCATCAGTGAGTTCCCGCCGACCCAGTACTTC.

V and J are TRBV28 and TRBJ2-5; the match to TRBD2 covers 12 bases. CDR1 is MDHEN and CDR2 is SYDVKM in the germline V gene. Germline trimming cut 7 bases from V and 1 base from J; bases unmatched to any gene: 10. The CDR3 spans 17 residues. The CDR3 coding sequence is TGTGCCAGCACCGAGGGAGGGACTAGCGGGTTCCAAGAGACCCAGTACTTC. Its protein is CASTEGGTSGFQETQYF.

Many counts were recorded for this clonotype. This rearrangement joins TRBV5-1 to TRBJ2-3; D might be TRBD2 (5 bases). Germline V lookup: CDR1 SGHRS, CDR2 YFSETQ. The CDR3 totals 14 residues. V was cut by 4 bases and J by 6 bases, with 15 bases left in between. This CDR3 is CASSVANSADTQYF. The CDR3 DNA is TGCGCCAGCAGCGTTGCGAATAGCGCCGATACGCAGTATTTT. The full variable domain, with the rest looked up from reference TRBV5-1 and TRBJ2-3, is KAGVTQTPRYLIKTRGQQVTLSCSPISGHRSVSWYQQTPGQGLQFLFEYFSETQRNKGNFPGRFSGRQFSNSRSEMNVSTLELGDSALYLCASSVANSADTQYFGPGTRLTVL.

The chain links TRBV5-1 to TRBJ1-5; no definite D call. Germline loops: CDR1 SGHRS, CDR2 YFSETQ. V lost 0 bases and J lost 4, with 11 bases in between. This CDR3 spans 15 amino acids. The CDR3 sequence is CASSLGASPNQPQHF. The CDR3 nucleotides read TGCGCCAGCAGCTTGGGGGCCAGTCCTAATCAGCCCCAGCATTTT.

This clonotype came up many times. The chain's CDR3 is CASSRTTGNEKLFF. The CDR3 bases are TGCGCCAGCAGCCGGACAACCGGAAATGAAAAACTGTTTTTT. The rearrangement links TRBV5-1 to TRBJ1-4; a weak D match, TRBD1 (5 bases). Per germline, CDR1 SGHRS and CDR2 YFSETQ. This CDR3 spans 14 amino acids. V shed 4 bases and J shed 5 bases, with 12 bases lying between them.

This clonotype was picked up many times. The chain links TRBV20-1 to TRBJ2-5; 7 bases fit TRBD1. V was clipped by 1 base and J by 1 base; unmatched bases: 6. CDR1 and CDR2 from the germline V gene are DFQATT and SNEGSKA (reference sequence). The CDR3 sequence is 15 residues long. In DNA form, the CDR3 reads TGCAGTGCTAGAGTCGGGACAGAGGTCCAAGAGACCCAGTACTTC. This sequence encodes CSARVGTEVQETQYF.

This clonotype has a handful of counts. The chain joins TRBV7-9 to TRBJ1-1; 9 bases match TRBD1. V dropped 6 bases and J dropped 4; count of bases not matched to a gene: 6. Looked up from germline, CDR1 is SEHNR and CDR2 is FQNEAQ (reference sequence). This CDR3 region has 14 residues. CDR3 sequence: CASRPQGASTEAFF. CDR3 in DNA: TGTGCCAGCAGGCCACAGGGGGCCAGCACTGAAGCTTTCTTT.

CDR3 bases: TGTGCCAGCAGCCGCGGACAGCTCCAAGAGACCCAGTACTTC. Its translation: CASSRGQLQETQYF. J is TRBJ2-5 and V is TRBV7-9, with D possibly TRBD1 on 6 matching bases. The CDR3 consists of 14 residues. Per the germline V gene, CDR1 is SEHNR and CDR2 is FQNEAQ (reference sequence). V was pared by 5 bases and J by 1 base, with 11 bases between.

As concerns this clonotype: One end of the junction fails to match germline, which may point to a read error. The V gene is TRBV24-1, the J gene TRBJ1-4; no definite D call. CDR3 length equals 9 residues. Germline assignment: CDR1 KGHDR and CDR2 SFDVKD. CDR3 sequence (DNA): TGTGCAACTAGTGAAAAACTGTTTTTT. Its translation: CATSEKLFF.

Ten or more counts support this clonotype. The rearrangement joins TRBV5-1 to TRBJ1-2, with 10 bases fitting TRBD1. Germline V CDR1 and CDR2: SGHRS, YFSETQ. This CDR3 spans 16 amino acids. V was pared by 1 base and J by 1 base, with 4 bases of the junction left unmatched. The DNA of the CDR3 is TGCGCCAGCAGCTTGCGGGACAGGGGAGTTAACTATGGCTACACCTTC. Encoded protein: CASSLRDRGVNYGYTF.

The genes are TRBV19 and TRBJ1-5; D call uncertain. Per germline, CDR1 LNHDA and CDR2 SQIVND (reference sequence). V lost 3 bases, J lost 3 bases, and 12 bases lay in between. The CDR3 totals 15 residues. The CDR3, as DNA: TGTGCCAGTAGTATTCAATTCCCCGACAATCAGCCCCAGCATTTT. This codes for CASSIQFPDNQPQHF.

At least ten counts were recorded for this clonotype. The genes are TRBV12-3 or TRBV12-4 and TRBJ2-5; 8 bases align to TRBD2. J lost 2 bases, V lost 5 bases, and 4 bases had no gene match. The length of the CDR3 is 14 residues. The CDR3 sequence is CASSPSSGQETQYF. Here the CDR3 DNA reads TGTGCCAGCAGTCCTTCTAGCGGGCAAGAGACCCAGTACTTC.

The table lists this clonotype with many counts. The chain recombines TRBV29-1 with TRBJ2-1; weak D call: TRBD2 (5 bases). The CDR3 consists of 11 residues. V was cut by 4 bases and J by 10 bases, with 11 bases left in between. CDR1 is SQVTM, CDR2 ANQGSEA, per germline. In DNA, the CDR3 is TGCAGCGTTGCCCGATCGGGGGAGCAGTTCTTC. Protein: CSVARSGEQFF.

In its sample, this clonotype was seen many times. This chain joins TRBV6-5 and TRBJ2-3; maybe TRBD2 (6 bases). The germline V gene has CDR1 MNHEY and CDR2 SVGAGI. The CDR3 runs to 16 residues. V lost 7 bases and J lost 2, with 19 bases in between. The CDR3 sequence: CASTSQGLLATDTQYF. DNA of the CDR3: TGTGCCAGCACTTCTCAGGGACTTTTGGCCACAGATACGCAGTATTTT.

There are many counts of this clonotype. J is TRBJ1-4 and V is TRBV12-3 or TRBV12-4; TRBD1 matches at 8 bases. The trim removed 5 bases at V and 7 bases at J, leaving 9 bases unmatched. The CDR3 totals 15 residues. The CDR3 nucleotides read TGTGCCAGCAGTACGGGACAGGTTGTCACTGAAAAACTGTTTTTT. Its protein is CASSTGQVVTEKLFF.

This clonotype was seen many times. The rearrangement uses TRBV6-1 and TRBJ1-2; TRBD1 might be the D (5 bases). V lost 6 bases to trimming and J lost 7 bases, with 18 bases between them. Germline CDR1 MNHNS, CDR2 SASEGT. The CDR3 consists of 14 residues. DNA of the CDR3: TGTGCCAGCAGGGCCGGGACCCTCGGTCCTGGCTACACCTTC. Protein sequence: CASRAGTLGPGYTF.

The chain links TRBV5-1 to TRBJ1-3; D is undetermined. This CDR3 is built from 15 residues. Per germline, CDR1 SGHRS and CDR2 YFSETQ. V was trimmed by 1 base and J by 1 base, leaving 9 bases between them. The CDR3 DNA is TGCGCCAGCAGCTTGAATTGGGGATCTGGAAACACCATATATTTT. This sequence encodes CASSLNWGSGNTIYF.

This clonotype was detected many times. The genes are TRBV29-1 and TRBJ2-7; D may be TRBD2 (5 bases). CDR3 length: 13 amino acids. In germline, CDR1 is SQVTM, CDR2 ANQGSEA. With 4 bases removed from V and 7 bases from J, the gap between germline ends came to 17 bases. In DNA, the CDR3 is TGCAGCGTTGCCTTCCACAGCCGCGGGGAGCAGTACTTC. Translating gives CSVAFHSRGEQYF.

This clonotype was seen at least ten times. The rearrangement links TRBV5-1 to TRBJ1-2; 8 bases match TRBD1. The CDR3 runs to 13 residues. The trim removed 4 bases at V and 3 bases at J, leaving 2 bases unmatched. Looked up from germline, CDR1 is SGHRS and CDR2 is YFSETQ. The CDR3 loop is CASSQTGDYGYTF. The DNA of the CDR3 is TGCGCCAGCAGCCAGACAGGGGACTATGGCTACACCTTC.

In this sample, this clonotype turned up many times. J is TRBJ2-1 and V is TRBV20-1; 8 bases are shared with TRBD2. Germline V CDR1 and CDR2: DFQATT, SNEGSKA (reference sequence). This CDR3 spans 13 amino acids. The V segment lost 2 bases and the J segment 6 bases; nucleotides outside the gene matches: 3. The CDR3 reads CSARSGTSNEQFF. The DNA of the CDR3 is TGCAGTGCTAGATCTGGGACTAGCAATGAGCAGTTCTTC.

This clonotype came up many times. CDR3 in DNA: TGTGCCAGCAGCCAAGTTTTCCAGGATAATGAAAAACTGTTTTTT. As protein: CASSQVFQDNEKLFF. This chain connects TRBV14 to TRBJ1-4; D unclear. CDR3 length: 15 amino acids. CDR1 and CDR2 from the germline V gene are SGHDN and FVKESK. Trimming shortened V by 1 base and J by 4 bases, and 10 bases separated the two germline ends.

In this sample, this clonotype turned up many times. The V gene is TRBV10-3, the J gene TRBJ1-5, with D hard to call. The CDR3 sequence is 14 residues long. The V and J ends lost 10 bases and 4 bases respectively, with 17 bases between them. Germline CDR1 is ENHRY and CDR2 is SYGVKD. The CDR3 region is CATTRGPENQPQHF. In nucleotides, the CDR3 is TGTGCCACCACCCGCGGTCCTGAAAATCAGCCCCAGCATTTT.

V is TRBV7-3 and J is TRBJ1-6; D might be TRBD1 (5 bases). The length of the CDR3 is 15 residues. Per germline, CDR1 SGHTA and CDR2 FQGTGA. With 0 bases removed from V and 5 bases from J, the gap between germline ends came to 8 bases. Written as DNA, the CDR3 is TGTGCCAGCAGCTTAACGCTGACAGATAATTCACCCCTCCACTTT. Amino acid sequence: CASSLTLTDNSPLHF.

This clonotype was detected many times. This chain uses TRBV5-1 with TRBJ2-3, with 11 bases that match TRBD2. CDR1 is SGHRS and CDR2 is YFSETQ in the germline V gene. CDR3 size: 16 residues. After removal of 4 bases from V and 3 bases from J, the junction contained 7 bases not matched to a gene. CDR3 in DNA: TGCGCCAGCAGCGCCAGCTCTAGCGGGAGGACAGATACGCAGTATTTT. This codes for CASSASSSGRTDTQYF.

The chain links TRBV30 to TRBJ2-7; D gene unclear. V dropped 2 bases and J dropped 3 bases, with 11 bases sitting between them. Germline V lookup: CDR1 GTSNPN, CDR2 SVGIG (reference sequence). This CDR3 has 13 amino acids. The CDR3 loop reads CAWSIQQHYEQYF. The DNA of the CDR3 is TGTGCCTGGAGTATTCAGCAGCACTACGAGCAGTACTTC.